What follows are 15 T cell receptor beta chains derived from one specimen sequenced in a study of T cells in Graves' hyperthyroidism and ophthalmopathy. Authors of the study amplified TCR beta CDR3 regions from RNA transcripts. The HTBI primer set was used in a first-round RT-PCR of the TCR CDR3. One entry per CDR3 protein results from TCRdb running MiXCR on the multiplex PCR reads. The sample carries hundreds of thousands of distinct CDR3 sequences, 14% to 15% recorded once. Sequenced sample: blood. These receptors were collected from a woman aged 25 to 39 with Graves' hyperthyroidism.

This clonotype was counted only a few times. J is TRBJ2-1 and V is TRBV19; TRBD2 matches at 10 bases. Trimming cost V 0 bases and J 3 bases; bases outside gene matches: 8. The CDR3 is 18 residues long. From germline, CDR1 is LNHDA and CDR2 SQIVND (reference sequence). The DNA for the CDR3 is TGTGCCAGTAGTATAGAACCTCCGGGACTAGCGTTCTACAATGAGCAGTTCTTC. This sequence encodes CASSIEPPGLAFYNEQFF.

The CDR3 protein is CASSQAQGGSQETQYF. The DNA of the CDR3 is TGCGCCAGCAGCCAAGCTCAGGGGGGTAGCCAAGAGACCCAGTACTTC. The chain is built from TRBV4-1 and TRBJ2-5, with D possibly TRBD1 on 7 matching bases. Trimming stripped 1 base from V and 1 base from J, with 13 bases between. The CDR3 is 16 amino acids. From germline, CDR1 is MGHRA and CDR2 YSYEKL.

The chain recombines TRBV6-1 with TRBJ2-1, with D possibly TRBD2 on 6 matching bases. The CDR3 contains 15 residues. The V end lost 6 bases, the J end lost 3 bases, and 15 bases lay between the germline ends. Germline CDR1 and CDR2: MNHNS and SASEGT. CDR3 in amino acids: CASSAGTEHYNEQFF. The CDR3 coding sequence is TGTGCCAGCAGCGCCGGGACTGAGCACTACAATGAGCAGTTCTTC.

This clonotype has ten or more counts. Here the CDR3 DNA reads TGTGCCAGCAGTTTAAGTCTTGGTCTTCAGAGCGAGCAGTACTTC. The encoded protein is CASSLSLGLQSEQYF. This chain uses TRBV28 with TRBJ2-7, with D hard to call. V lost 2 bases and J lost 6, with 17 bases in between. CDR1 is MDHEN, CDR2 SYDVKM, per germline. The CDR3 sequence is 15 residues long. Filled out from reference TRBV28 and TRBJ2-7, the complete variable domain reads DVKVTQSSRYLVKRTGEKVFLECVQDMDHENMFWYRQDPGLGLRLIYFSYDVKMKEKGDIPEGYSVSREKKERFSLILESASTNQTSMYLCASSLSLGLQSEQYFGPGTRLTVT.

V is TRBV19 and J is TRBJ2-3, with D possibly being TRBD2 (5 bases). The CDR3 consists of 14 residues. V lost 4 bases and J lost 2, with 10 bases in between. Germline values: CDR1 LNHDA, CDR2 SQIVND (reference sequence). Here the CDR3 DNA reads TGTGCCAGTAGTACGAGGGAGACCACAGATACGCAGTATTTT. Its protein product is CASSTRETTDTQYF. The whole variable domain, remainder taken from reference TRBV19 and TRBJ2-3, is DGGITQSPKYLFRKEGQNVTLSCEQNLNHDAMYWYRQDPGQGLRLIYYSQIVNDFQKGDIAEGYSVSREKKESFPLTVTSAQKNPTAFYLCASSTRETTDTQYFGPGTRLTVL.

Turning to this clonotype: Given a much more abundant clone one base away, this may be a read error. The chain employs TRBV2 and TRBJ2-1, with no clear D. The DNA end is more similar to TRBJ2-7, so the J call may be wrong. Germline lookup yields CDR1 SNHLY and CDR2 FYNNEI. This CDR3 spans 13 amino acids. CDR3 DNA: TGTGCCGCTGTGGGCGCCCTTTACAATGAGCAGTACTTC. It specifies CAAVGALYNEQYF.

This clonotype was seen many times. The chain joins TRBV5-1 to TRBJ2-7; TRBD1 agrees at 7 bases. The CDR3 sequence is 14 residues long. Germline values: CDR1 SGHRS, CDR2 YFSETQ. V gave up 4 bases and J gave up 2 bases; unmatched junction bases: 6. Here the CDR3 DNA reads TGCGCCAGCAGCACAACCGGGACAGCCTACGAGCAGTACTTC. This sequence encodes CASSTTGTAYEQYF.

This clonotype was counted a few times. V usage is TRBV6-1 and J usage is TRBJ1-5; weak D call: TRBD1 (6 bases). Germline V gene data show CDR1 as MNHNS and CDR2 as SASEGT. Trimming cost V 8 bases and J 9 bases, with 23 bases left between them. The CDR3 has 15 residues. In nucleotides, the CDR3 is TGTGCCAGCGGACAACCGGGACACTCTTTATGGCCCCAGCATTTT. Translation: CASGQPGHSLWPQHF.

This clonotype was recorded many times. The CDR3 is CSARDGTAGGYTF. Written as DNA, the CDR3 is TGCAGTGCTAGAGATGGGACAGCCGGTGGCTACACCTTC. The rearrangement links TRBV20-1 to TRBJ1-2; 7 bases fit TRBD1. J gave up 7 bases and V 0 bases, and 5 bases lay outside the gene matches. Germline CDR1 reads DFQATT; CDR2 reads SNEGSKA (reference sequence). The CDR3 has 13 amino acids.

This clonotype has ten or more counts. This rearrangement joins TRBV20-1 to TRBJ2-3, with D unresolved. V was shortened by 5 bases and J by 5 bases, with 8 bases between the two germline ends. Germline loops: CDR1 DFQATT, CDR2 SNEGSKA (reference sequence). The CDR3 has 11 residues. CDR3 loop: CSARVGDTQYF. The CDR3 nucleotides read TGCAGTGCTCGAGTAGGAGATACGCAGTATTTT.

This clonotype was counted many times. CDR3 DNA: TGTGCCACCAGTGATACAAAAACCGGGACAGGGGCCTACAATGAGCAGTTCTTC. It yields the protein CATSDTKTGTGAYNEQFF. The V gene is TRBV24-1, the J gene TRBJ2-1, with TRBD1 identical over 10 bases. V lost 3 bases, J lost 2 bases, and 9 bases stayed unmatched. CDR3 size: 18 residues. Looked up from germline, CDR1 is KGHDR and CDR2 is SFDVKD.

This clonotype has at least ten counts. The chain has TRBV19 and TRBJ2-1; TRBD2 aligns across 9 bases. The length of the CDR3 is 16 residues. Germline V gives CDR1 LNHDA, CDR2 SQIVND (reference sequence). The junction had 9 bases not matched to a gene; V was cut back by 3 bases and J by 6 bases. The CDR3 loop reads CASSIYLGLASNEQFF. DNA of the CDR3: TGTGCCAGTAGTATTTACTTGGGACTAGCTTCCAATGAGCAGTTCTTC.

At least ten counts were recorded for this clonotype. The rearrangement links TRBV20-1 to TRBJ2-1; 9 bases are a match to TRBD2. This CDR3 has 16 amino acids. J gave up 2 bases and V 2 bases, and 7 bases lay outside the gene matches. Germline assignment: CDR1 DFQATT and CDR2 SNEGSKA (reference sequence). CDR3 DNA sequence: TGCAGTGCTAGACTAGCGGGAAGACTTCCCTACAATGAGCAGTTCTTC. Translation gives CSARLAGRLPYNEQFF.

Ten or more counts support this clonotype. The rearrangement links TRBV9 to TRBJ2-1; possibly TRBD1 or TRBD2 for D (7 bases each). The germline V gene has CDR1 SGDLS and CDR2 YYNGEE. V was cut by 4 bases and J by 2 bases, with 16 bases left in between. The CDR3 extends over 16 amino acids. The CDR3 DNA reads as TGTGCCAGCAGCAGGAGGGGGCGGGGGACCTACAATGAGCAGTTCTTC. Translated: CASSRRGRGTYNEQFF.

Concerning this clonotype itself: A much more abundant neighbour one base away suggests this may be a read error. This chain uses TRBV5-5 with TRBJ2-5; the D gene is possibly TRBD1 (6 bases). The CDR3 is 15 amino acids. Germline loops: CDR1 SGHKS, CDR2 YYEKEE (reference sequence). CDR3 amino acids: CARSLRTPRGETQYF. The CDR3 DNA sequence: TGTGCCAGGAGCTTGCGTACCCCTAGGGGGGAGACCCAGTACTTC.